This TCR beta chain was recovered during a study of shared clonotypes between healthy human individuals. Sequencing used immunoSEQ multiplex PCR; TCRdb keeps in-frame clones, though not all of them. The sample lists about 2.1 million clones; roughly 91% were seen once. The V end was cut by 7 bases, the J end by 6 bases, with 12 bases between. CDR3 length: 11 residues. The germline V gene encodes CDR1 DFQATT and CDR2 SNEGSKA (reference sequence). The naive CD8 fraction comprised CD45RO-negative cells positively selected for CCR7 and excluded terminally differentiated effector memory CD45RA+ cells. The TCR originated in a young man in good health. Some clones in this sample may be carry-over from other donors' samples. The chain has TRBV20-1 and TRBJ1-2; D is uncertain. Sample: naive CD8+ T cells from PBMCs. In DNA form, the CDR3 reads TGCAGTGTTGGCCCCTGGAATGGCTACACCTTC. Amino acids: CSVGPWNGYTF.